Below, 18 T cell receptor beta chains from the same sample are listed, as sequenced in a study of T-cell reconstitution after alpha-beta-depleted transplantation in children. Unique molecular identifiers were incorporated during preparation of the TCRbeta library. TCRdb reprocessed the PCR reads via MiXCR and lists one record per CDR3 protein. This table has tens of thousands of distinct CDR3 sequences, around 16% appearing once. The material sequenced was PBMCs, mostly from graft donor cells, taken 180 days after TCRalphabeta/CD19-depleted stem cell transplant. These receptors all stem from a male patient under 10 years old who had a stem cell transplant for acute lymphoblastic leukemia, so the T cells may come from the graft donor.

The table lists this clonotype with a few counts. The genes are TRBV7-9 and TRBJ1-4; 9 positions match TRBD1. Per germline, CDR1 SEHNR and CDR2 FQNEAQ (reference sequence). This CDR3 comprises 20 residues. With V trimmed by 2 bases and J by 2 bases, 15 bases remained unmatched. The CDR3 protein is CASSLFTGTGMALTNEKLFF. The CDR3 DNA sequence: TGTGCCAGCAGCTTATTTACCGGGACAGGGATGGCACTCACTAATGAAAAACTGTTTTTT.

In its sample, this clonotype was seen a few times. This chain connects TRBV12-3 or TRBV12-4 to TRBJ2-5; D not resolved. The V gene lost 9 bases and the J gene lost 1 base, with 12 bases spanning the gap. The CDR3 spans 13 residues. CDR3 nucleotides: TGTGCCAGTTCCCAAGGTAGCCAAGAGACCCAGTACTTC. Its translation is CASSQGSQETQYF.

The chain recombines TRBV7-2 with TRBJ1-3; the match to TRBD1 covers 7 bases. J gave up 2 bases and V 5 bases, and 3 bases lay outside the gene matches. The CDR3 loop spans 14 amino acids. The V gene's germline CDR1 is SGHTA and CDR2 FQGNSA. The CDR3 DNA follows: TGTGCCAGCAGCCCCGACAGGGCTGGAAACACCATATATTTT. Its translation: CASSPDRAGNTIYF.

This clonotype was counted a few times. DNA for the CDR3: TGCGCCAGCAGTGAGCCAGGGGGAATAGCCAAAAACATTCAGTACTTC. It encodes CASSEPGGIAKNIQYF. The chain joins TRBV10-2 to TRBJ2-4, with TRBD1 matching over 7 bases. CDR3 length: 16 residues. Germline CDR1 and CDR2: WSHSY and SAAADI. V gave up 2 bases and J gave up 0 bases; unmatched junction bases: 4.

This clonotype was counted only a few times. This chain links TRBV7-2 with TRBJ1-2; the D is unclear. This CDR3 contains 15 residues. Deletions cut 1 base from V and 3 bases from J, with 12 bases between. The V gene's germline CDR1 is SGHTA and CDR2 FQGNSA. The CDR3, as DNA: TGTGCCAGCAGCTTAGTCCTGGGAGTAGACTATGGCTACACCTTC. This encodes CASSLVLGVDYGYTF.

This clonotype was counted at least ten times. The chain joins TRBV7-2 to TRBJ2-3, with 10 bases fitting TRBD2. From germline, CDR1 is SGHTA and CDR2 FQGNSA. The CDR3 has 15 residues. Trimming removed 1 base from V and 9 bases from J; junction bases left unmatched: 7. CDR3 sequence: CASSLGGLAGATQYF. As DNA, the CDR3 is TGTGCCAGCAGCTTAGGTGGCCTAGCGGGAGCCACGCAGTATTTT.

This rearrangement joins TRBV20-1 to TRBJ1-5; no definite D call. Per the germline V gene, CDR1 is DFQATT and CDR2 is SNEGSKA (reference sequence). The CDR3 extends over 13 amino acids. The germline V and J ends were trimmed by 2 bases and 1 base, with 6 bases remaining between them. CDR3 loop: CSARMGSNQPQHF. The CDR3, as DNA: TGCAGTGCTAGAATGGGGAGCAATCAGCCCCAGCATTTT.

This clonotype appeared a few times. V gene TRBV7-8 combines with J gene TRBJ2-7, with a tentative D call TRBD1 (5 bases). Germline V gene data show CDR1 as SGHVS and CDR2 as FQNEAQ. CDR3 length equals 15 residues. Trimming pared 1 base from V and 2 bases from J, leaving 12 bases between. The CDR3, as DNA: TGTGCCAGCAGCTTAGGGGGCCAGGGAACCTACGAGCAGTACTTC. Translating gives CASSLGGQGTYEQYF.

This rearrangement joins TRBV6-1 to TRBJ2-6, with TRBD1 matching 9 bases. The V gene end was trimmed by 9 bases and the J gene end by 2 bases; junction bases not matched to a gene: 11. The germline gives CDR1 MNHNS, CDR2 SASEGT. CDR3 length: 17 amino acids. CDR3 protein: CARKLTGGFPGANVLTF. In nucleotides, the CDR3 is TGTGCCAGAAAGTTGACAGGGGGATTCCCTGGGGCCAACGTCCTGACTTTC.

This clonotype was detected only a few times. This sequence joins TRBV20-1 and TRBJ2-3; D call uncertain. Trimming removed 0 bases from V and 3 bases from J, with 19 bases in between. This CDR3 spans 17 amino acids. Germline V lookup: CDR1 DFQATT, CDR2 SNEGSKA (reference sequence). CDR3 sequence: CSARDLAAAYRTDTQYF. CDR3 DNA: TGCAGTGCTAGAGATTTGGCTGCCGCCTATCGGACAGATACGCAGTATTTT.

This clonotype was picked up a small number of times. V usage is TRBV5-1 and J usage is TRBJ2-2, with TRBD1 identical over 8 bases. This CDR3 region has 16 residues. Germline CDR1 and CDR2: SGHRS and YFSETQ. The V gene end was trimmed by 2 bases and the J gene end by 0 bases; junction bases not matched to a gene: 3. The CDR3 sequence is CASSFGTGANTGELFF. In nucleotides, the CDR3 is TGCGCCAGCAGCTTTGGGACAGGCGCGAACACCGGGGAGCTGTTTTTT.

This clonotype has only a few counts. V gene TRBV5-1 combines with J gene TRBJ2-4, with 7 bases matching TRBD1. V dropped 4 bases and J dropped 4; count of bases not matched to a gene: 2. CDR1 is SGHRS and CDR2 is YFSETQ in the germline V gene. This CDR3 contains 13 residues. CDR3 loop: CASSRDSKNIQYF. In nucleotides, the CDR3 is TGCGCCAGCAGCCGGGACAGTAAAAACATTCAGTACTTC.

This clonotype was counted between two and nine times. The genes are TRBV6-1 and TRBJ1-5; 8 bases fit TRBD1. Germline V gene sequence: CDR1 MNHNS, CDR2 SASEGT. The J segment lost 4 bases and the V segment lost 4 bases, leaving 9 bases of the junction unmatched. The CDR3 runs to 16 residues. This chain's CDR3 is CASSGIRQGANQPQHF. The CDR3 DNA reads TGTGCCAGCAGTGGAATTCGGCAGGGGGCGAATCAGCCCCAGCATTTT.

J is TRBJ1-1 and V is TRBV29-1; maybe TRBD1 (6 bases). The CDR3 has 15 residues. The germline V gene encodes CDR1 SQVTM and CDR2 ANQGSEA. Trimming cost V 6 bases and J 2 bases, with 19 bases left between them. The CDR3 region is CSVDFTGTTNTEAFF. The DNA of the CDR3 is TGCAGCGTAGATTTTACCGGGACAACAAACACTGAAGCTTTCTTT.

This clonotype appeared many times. CDR3: CSATGEMNTEAFF. The CDR3 DNA reads TGCAGTGCTACCGGTGAAATGAACACTGAAGCTTTCTTT. This chain uses TRBV20-1 with TRBJ1-1, with D unclear. Trimming shortened V by 4 bases and J by 0 bases, and 9 bases separated the two germline ends. CDR3 length: 13 residues. Germline assignment: CDR1 DFQATT and CDR2 SNEGSKA (reference sequence).

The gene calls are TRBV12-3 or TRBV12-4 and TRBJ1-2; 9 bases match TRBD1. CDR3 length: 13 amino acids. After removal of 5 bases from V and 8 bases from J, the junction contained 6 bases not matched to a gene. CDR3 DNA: TGTGCCAGCAGTCGGGGACAGGGTAGGGGCTACACCTTC. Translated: CASSRGQGRGYTF.

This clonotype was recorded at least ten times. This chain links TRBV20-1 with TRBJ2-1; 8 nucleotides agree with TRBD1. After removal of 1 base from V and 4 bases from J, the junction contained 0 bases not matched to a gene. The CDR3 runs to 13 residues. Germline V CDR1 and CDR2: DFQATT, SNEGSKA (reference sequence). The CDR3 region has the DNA TGCAGTGCTAGAGGACAGGGGTACAATGAGCAGTTCTTC. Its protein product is CSARGQGYNEQFF.

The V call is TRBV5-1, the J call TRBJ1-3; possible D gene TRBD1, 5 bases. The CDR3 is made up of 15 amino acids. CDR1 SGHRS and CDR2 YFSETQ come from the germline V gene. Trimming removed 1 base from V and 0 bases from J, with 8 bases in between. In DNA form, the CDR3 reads TGCGCCAGCAGCTTGAAAGGGGCCTCTGGAAACACCATATATTTT. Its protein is CASSLKGASGNTIYF. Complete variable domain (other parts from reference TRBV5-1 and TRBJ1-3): KAGVTQTPRYLIKTRGQQVTLSCSPISGHRSVSWYQQTPGQGLQFLFEYFSETQRNKGNFPGRFSGRQFSNSRSEMNVSTLELGDSALYLCASSLKGASGNTIYFGEGSWLTVV.